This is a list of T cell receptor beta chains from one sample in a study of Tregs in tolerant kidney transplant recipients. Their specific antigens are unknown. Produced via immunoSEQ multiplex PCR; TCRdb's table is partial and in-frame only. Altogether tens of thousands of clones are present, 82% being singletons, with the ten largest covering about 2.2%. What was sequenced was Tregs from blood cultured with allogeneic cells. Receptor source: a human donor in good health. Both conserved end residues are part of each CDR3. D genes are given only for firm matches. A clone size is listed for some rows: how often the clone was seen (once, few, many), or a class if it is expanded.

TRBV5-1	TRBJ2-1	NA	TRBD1	CASSFGQGGNEQFF
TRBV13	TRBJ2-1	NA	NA	CASSFTGAGSNEQFF
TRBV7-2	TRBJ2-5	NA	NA	CASSLGKAGGAETQYF
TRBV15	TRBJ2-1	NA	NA	CATSRDPGYNNEQFF
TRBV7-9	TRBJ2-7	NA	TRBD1	CASSLRGDRGLEQYF
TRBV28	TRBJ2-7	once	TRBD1	CASSFRRDRAYEQYF
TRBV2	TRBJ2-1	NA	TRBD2	CASTLDGLAGVEQFF
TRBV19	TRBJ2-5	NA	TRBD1	CATRDAGGGETQYF
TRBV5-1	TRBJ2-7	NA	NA	CASSPNPYEQYF
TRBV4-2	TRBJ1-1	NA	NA	CASSQGVGPEEAFF
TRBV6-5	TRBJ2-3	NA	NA	CASSYALGTGADTQYF
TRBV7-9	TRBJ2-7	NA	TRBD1	CASSWGQDSYEQYF
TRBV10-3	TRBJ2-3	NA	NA	CAISVRGVRDTQYF
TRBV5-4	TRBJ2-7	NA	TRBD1	CASSLGDRGSYEQYF
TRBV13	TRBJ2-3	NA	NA	CASSPPGGLPLLTDTQYF
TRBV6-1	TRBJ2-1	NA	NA	CASSVRGRRLFHEQFF
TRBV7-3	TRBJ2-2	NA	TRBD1	CASSSRGQGVGELFF
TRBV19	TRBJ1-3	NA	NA	CASTGNTIYF
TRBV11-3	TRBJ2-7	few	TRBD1	CASSTLTGTHEQYF
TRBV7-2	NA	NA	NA	CASTNLPTFSYEQYF
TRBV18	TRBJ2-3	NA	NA	CASSPKQLLDTQYF
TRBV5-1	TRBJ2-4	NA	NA	CASSLLGFLAKNIQYF
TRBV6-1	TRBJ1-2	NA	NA	CASSLGRSHF
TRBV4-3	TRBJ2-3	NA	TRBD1	CASSQDSGLGQGTDTQYF
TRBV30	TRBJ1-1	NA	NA	CAFKYFMNTEAFF
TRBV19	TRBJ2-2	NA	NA	CASSIGLYTGELFF
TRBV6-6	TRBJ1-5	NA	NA	CASSRRNQPQHF
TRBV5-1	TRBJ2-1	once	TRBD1	CASRVDRGQDNEQFF
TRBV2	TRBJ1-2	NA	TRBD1	CASKLDRNYGYTF
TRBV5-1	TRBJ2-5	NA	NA	CASSLAGPQETQYF
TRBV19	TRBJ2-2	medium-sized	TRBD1	CASSRRGRGGELFF
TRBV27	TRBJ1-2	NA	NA	CASSLRVSYGYTF
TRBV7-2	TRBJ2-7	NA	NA	CASSLAGRVGEQYF
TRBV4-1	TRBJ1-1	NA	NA	CASSLQPAYRIEAFF
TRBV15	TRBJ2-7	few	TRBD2	CATSGPSGRGGYEQYF
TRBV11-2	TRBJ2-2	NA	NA	CASSFRRTNTGELFF
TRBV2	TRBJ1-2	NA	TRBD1	CASRRQGGDNYGYTF
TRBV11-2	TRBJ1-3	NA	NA	CASSLRGASSGNTIYF
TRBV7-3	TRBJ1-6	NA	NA	CASSLNGVSPLHF
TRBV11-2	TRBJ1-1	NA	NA	CASSPTGNTEAFF
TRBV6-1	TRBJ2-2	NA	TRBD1	CASSAPGTGGTGELFF
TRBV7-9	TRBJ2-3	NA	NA	CASSSWGSGDTQYF
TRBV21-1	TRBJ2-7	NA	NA	CASSKKRGGKGDGYEQYF
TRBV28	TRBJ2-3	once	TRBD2	CASSLAGGRGDTQYF
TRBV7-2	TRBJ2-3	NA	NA	CASSLGRTTDTQYF
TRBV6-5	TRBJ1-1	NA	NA	CASRVSGSYNTEAFF
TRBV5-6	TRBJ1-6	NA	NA	CASSSLTLVGSPLHF
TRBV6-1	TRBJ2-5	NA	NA	CASSELPDGETQYF
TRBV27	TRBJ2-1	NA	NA	CASSFWVGGRSSYNEQFF
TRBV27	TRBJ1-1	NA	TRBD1	CASSLRTGWSAEAFF
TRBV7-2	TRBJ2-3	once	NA	CASSLISRGATLADTQYF
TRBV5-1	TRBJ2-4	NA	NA	CASSLGTANIQYF
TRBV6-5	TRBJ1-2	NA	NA	CASRTARLNGYTF
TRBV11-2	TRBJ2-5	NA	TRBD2	CASTQSGLAGRGETQYF
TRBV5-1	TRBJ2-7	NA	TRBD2	CASSLGAGGPYEQYF
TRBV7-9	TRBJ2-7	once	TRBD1	CASSPGQGDGYEQYF
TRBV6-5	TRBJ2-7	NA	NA	CASTNGISYEQYF
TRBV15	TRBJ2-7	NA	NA	CATSRAGRVGEQYF
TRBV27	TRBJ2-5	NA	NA	CASSLRSATSQTQYF
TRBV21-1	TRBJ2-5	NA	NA	CASSAWETQYF